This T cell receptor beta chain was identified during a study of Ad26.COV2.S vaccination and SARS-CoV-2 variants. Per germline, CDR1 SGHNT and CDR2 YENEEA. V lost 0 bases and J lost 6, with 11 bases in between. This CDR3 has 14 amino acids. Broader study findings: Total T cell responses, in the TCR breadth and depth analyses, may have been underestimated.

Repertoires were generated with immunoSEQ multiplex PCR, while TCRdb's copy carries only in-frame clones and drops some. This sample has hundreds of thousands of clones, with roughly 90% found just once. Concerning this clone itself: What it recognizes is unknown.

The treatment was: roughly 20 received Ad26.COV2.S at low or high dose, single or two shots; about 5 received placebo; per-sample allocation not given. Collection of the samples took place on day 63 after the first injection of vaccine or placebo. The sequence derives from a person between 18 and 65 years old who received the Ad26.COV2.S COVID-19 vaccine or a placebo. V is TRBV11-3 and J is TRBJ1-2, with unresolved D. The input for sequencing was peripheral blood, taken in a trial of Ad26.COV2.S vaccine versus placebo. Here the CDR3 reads CASSLDQGSHGYTF. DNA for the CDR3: TGTGCCAGCAGCTTAGATCAAGGGTCTCATGGCTACACCTTC.